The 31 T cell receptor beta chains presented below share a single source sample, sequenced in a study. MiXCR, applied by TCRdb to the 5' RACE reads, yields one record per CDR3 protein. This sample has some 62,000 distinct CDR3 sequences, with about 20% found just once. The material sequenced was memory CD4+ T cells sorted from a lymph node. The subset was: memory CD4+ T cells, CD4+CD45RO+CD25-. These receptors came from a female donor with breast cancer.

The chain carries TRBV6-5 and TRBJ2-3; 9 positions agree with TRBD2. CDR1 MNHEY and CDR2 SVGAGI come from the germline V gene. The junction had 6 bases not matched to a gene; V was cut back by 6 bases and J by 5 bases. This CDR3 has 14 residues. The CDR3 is CASRPSSGIDTQYF. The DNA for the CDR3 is TGTGCCAGCAGACCCTCTAGCGGGATAGATACGCAGTATTTT.

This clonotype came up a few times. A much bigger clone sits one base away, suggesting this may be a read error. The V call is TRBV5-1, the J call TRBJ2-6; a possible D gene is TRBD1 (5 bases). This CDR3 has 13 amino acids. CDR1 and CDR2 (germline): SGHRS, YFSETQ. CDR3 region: CASSHSGANGLTF. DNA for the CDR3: TGCGCCAGCAGCCACTCTGGGGCCAACGGCCTGACTTTC.

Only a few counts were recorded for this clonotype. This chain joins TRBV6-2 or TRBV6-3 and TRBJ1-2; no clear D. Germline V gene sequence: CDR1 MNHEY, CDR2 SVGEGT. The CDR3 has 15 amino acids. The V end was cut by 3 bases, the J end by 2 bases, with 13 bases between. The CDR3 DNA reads TGTGCCAGCAGTTATCAGGCGGCCCCAAACTATGGCTACACCTTC. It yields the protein CASSYQAAPNYGYTF.

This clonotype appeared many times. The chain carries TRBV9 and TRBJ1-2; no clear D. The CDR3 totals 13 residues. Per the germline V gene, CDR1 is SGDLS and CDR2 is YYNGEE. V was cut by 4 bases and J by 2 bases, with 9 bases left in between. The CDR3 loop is CASSIDHNYGYTF. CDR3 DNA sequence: TGTGCCAGCAGCATCGACCACAACTATGGCTACACCTTC.

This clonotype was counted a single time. The chain's CDR3 is CAISGTVSGANVLTF. In DNA, the CDR3 is TGTGCCATCAGTGGGACAGTCTCTGGGGCCAACGTCCTGACTTTC. The chain has TRBV10-3 and TRBJ2-6, with D possibly being TRBD1 (6 bases). The ends were cut back, 4 bases at V and 0 bases at J, with 7 bases in the middle. The CDR3 is 15 amino acids. Germline V gene sequence: CDR1 ENHRY, CDR2 SYGVKD.

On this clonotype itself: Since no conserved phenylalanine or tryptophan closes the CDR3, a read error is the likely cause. The CDR3 DNA follows: TGCAGTGCTAGAGCCCGACCCGGGACTAGCGGCAATGAGCAGTTCTCC. Translation: CSARARPGTSGNEQFS. This chain connects TRBV20-1 to TRBJ2-1; 11 bases are a match to TRBD2. The CDR3 covers 16 residues. V lost 1 base, J lost 6 bases, and 8 bases stayed unmatched. Germline CDR1 reads DFQATT; CDR2 reads SNEGSKA (reference sequence).

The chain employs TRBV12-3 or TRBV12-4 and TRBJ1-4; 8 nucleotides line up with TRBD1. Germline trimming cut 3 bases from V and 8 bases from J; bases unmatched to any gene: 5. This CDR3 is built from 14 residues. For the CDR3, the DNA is TGTGCCAGCAGTTTGAGGACAGGGTACGAAAAACTGTTTTTT. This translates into CASSLRTGYEKLFF.

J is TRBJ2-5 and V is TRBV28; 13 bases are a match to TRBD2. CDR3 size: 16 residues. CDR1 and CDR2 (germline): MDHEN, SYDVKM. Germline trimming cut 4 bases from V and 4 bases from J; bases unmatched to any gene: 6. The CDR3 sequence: CASSSWTSGSTETQYF. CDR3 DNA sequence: TGTGCCAGCAGTTCCTGGACTAGCGGGAGTACAGAGACCCAGTACTTC.

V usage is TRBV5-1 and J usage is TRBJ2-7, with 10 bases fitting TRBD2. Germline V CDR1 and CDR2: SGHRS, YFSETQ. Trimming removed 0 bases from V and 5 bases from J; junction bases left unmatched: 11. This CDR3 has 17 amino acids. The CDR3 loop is CASSLGGFSGRPHEQYF. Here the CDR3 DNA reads TGCGCCAGCAGCTTGGGGGGATTTAGCGGGAGGCCCCACGAGCAGTACTTC. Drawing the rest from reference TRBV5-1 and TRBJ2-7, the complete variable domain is KAGVTQTPRYLIKTRGQQVTLSCSPISGHRSVSWYQQTPGQGLQFLFEYFSETQRNKGNFPGRFSGRQFSNSRSEMNVSTLELGDSALYLCASSLGGFSGRPHEQYFGPGTRLTVT.

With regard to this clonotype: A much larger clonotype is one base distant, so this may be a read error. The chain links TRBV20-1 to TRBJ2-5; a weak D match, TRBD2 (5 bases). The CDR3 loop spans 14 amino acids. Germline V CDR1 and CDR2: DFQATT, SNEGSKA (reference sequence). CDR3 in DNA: TGCAATGCTAGAGATAGCCTAGCACGAGAGACCCAGTACTTC. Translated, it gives CNARDSLARETQYF.

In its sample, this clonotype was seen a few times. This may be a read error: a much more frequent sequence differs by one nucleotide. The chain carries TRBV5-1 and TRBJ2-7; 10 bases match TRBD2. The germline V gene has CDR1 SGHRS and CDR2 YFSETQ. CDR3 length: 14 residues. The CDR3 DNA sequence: TGCGCCAGCGGCTTAAGCGGGAGGGCCGACGAGCAGTACTTC. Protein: CASGLSGRADEQYF.

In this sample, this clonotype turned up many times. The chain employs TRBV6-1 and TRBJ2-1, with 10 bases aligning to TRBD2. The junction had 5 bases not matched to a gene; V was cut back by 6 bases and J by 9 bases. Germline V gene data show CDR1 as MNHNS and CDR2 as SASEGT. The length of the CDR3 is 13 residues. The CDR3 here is CASRLAGVVEQFF. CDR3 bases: TGTGCCAGCAGGCTAGCGGGAGTCGTTGAGCAGTTCTTC.

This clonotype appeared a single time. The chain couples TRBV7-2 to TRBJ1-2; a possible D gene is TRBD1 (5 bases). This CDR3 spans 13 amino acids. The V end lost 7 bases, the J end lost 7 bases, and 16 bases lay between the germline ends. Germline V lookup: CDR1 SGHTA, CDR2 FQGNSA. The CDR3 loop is CASTRSGVSGYTF. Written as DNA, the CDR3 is TGTGCCAGCACTCGGTCGGGGGTGAGTGGCTACACCTTC.

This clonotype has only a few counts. CDR3 protein: CASSPGGYNEQFF. The CDR3 coding sequence is TGCGCCAGCAGCCCCGGGGGGTACAATGAGCAGTTCTTC. This chain joins TRBV5-1 and TRBJ2-1, with 7 bases matching TRBD2. Germline V gives CDR1 SGHRS, CDR2 YFSETQ. Trimming cost V 4 bases and J 4 bases; bases outside gene matches: 2. The length of the CDR3 is 13 residues.

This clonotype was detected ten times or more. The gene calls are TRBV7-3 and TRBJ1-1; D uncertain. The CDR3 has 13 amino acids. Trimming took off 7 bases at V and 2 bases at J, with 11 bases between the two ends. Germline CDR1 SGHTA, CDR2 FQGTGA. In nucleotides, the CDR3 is TGTGCCAGCAAATTCGACGGCAACACTGAAGCTTTCTTT. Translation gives CASKFDGNTEAFF.

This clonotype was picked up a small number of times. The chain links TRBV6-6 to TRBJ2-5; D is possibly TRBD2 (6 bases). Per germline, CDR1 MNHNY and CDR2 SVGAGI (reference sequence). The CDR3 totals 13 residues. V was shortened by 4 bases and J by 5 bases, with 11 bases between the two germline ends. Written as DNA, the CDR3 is TGTGCCAGCAGTTGGACGGAGGGGGAGACCCAGTACTTC. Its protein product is CASSWTEGETQYF.

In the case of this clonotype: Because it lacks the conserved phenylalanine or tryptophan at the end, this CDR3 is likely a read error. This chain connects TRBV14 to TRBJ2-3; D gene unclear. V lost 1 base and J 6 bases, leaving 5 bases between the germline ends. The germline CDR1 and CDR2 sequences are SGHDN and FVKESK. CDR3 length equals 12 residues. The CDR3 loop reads CASSQAGDTQYC. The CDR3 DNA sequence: TGTGCCAGCAGCCAAGCTGGGGATACGCAGTATTGT.

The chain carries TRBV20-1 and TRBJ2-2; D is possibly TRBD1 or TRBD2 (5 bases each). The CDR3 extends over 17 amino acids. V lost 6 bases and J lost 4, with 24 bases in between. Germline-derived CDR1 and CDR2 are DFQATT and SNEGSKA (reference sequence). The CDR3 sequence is CSALNPRGLGSTGELFF. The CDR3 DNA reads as TGCAGTGCCCTAAATCCCCGGGGCTTAGGGAGCACCGGGGAGCTGTTTTTT.

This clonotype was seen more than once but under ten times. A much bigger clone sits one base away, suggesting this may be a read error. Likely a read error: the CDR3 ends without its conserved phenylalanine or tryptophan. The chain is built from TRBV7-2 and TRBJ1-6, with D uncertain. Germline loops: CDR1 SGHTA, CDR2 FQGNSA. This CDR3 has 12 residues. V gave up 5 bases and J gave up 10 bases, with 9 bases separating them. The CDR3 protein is CASSTPLSPLHY. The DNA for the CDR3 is TGTGCCAGCAGCACCCCGTTGTCACCCCTCCACTAT.

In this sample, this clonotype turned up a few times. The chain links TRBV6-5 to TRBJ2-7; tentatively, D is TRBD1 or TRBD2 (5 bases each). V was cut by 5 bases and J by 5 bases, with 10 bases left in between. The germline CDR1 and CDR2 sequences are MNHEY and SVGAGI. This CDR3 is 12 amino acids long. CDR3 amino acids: CASSRGADEQYF. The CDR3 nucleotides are TGTGCCAGCAGTCGAGGGGCCGACGAGCAGTACTTC.

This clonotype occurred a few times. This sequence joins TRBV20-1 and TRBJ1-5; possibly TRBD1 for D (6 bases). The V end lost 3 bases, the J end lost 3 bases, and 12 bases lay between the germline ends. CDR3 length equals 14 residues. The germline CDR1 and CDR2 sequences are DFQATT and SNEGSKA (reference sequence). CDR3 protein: CSASEGGHNQPQHF. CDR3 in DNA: TGCAGTGCTAGTGAGGGGGGCCACAATCAGCCCCAGCATTTT.

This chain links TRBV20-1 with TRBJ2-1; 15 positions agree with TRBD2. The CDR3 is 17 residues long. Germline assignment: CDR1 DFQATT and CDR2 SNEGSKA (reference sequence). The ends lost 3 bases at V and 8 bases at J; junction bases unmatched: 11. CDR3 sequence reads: CSARGRTSGRALDEQFF. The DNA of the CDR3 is TGCAGTGCTAGGGGAAGGACTAGCGGGAGGGCTCTGGATGAGCAGTTCTTC.

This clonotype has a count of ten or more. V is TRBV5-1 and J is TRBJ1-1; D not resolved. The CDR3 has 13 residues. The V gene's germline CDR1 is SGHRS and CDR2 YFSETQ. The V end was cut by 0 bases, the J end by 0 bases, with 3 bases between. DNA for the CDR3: TGCGCCAGCAGCTTGGAAGTGAACACTGAAGCTTTCTTT. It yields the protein CASSLEVNTEAFF.

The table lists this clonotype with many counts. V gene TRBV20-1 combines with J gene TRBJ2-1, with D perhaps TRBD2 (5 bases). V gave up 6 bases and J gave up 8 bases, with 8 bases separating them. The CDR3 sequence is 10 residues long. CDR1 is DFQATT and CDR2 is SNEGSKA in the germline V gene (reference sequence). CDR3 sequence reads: CSANGDEQFF. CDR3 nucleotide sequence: TGCAGTGCCAACGGGGATGAGCAGTTCTTC.

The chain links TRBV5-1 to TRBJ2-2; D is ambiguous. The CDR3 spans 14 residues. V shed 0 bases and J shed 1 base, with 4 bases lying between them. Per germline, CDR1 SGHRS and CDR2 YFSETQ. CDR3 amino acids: CASSLEQNTGELFF. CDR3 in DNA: TGCGCCAGCAGCTTGGAACAGAACACCGGGGAGCTGTTTTTT.

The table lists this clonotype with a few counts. The CDR3 DNA reads TGTGCCAGCAGCCAAGTGATGGACTATGGCTACACCTTC. Its protein product is CASSQVMDYGYTF. The rearrangement uses TRBV14 and TRBJ1-2; D not resolved. V lost 1 base and J lost 3, with 6 bases in between. CDR3 length: 13 amino acids. Per germline, CDR1 SGHDN and CDR2 FVKESK.

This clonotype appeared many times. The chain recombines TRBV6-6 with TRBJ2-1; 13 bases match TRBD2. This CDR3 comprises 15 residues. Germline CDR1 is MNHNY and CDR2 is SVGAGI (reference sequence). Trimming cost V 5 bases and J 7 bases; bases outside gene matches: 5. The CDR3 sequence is CASSPGLAGVNEQFF. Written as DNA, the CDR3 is TGTGCCAGCAGTCCCGGACTAGCGGGAGTAAATGAGCAGTTCTTC.

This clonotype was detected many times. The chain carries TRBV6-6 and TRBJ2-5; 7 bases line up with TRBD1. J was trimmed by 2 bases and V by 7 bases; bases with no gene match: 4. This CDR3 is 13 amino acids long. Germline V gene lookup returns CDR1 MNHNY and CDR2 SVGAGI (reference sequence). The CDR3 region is CASNRGLQETQYF. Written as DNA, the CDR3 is TGTGCCAGCAACAGGGGCCTGCAAGAGACCCAGTACTTC.

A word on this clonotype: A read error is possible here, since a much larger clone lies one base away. DNA of the CDR3: TGTGCCAGCAGCAGGGCCTGCGAGCAGTACTTC. The encoded protein is CASSRACEQYF. This chain uses TRBV11-2 with TRBJ2-7; no clear D gene. The CDR3 runs to 11 residues. V was trimmed by 5 bases and J by 6 bases, leaving 8 bases between them. Germline assignment: CDR1 SGHAT and CDR2 FQNNGV. The variable domain in full, completed from reference TRBV11-2 and TRBJ2-7, reads EAGVAQSPRYKIIEKRQSVAFWCNPISGHATLYWYQQILGQGPKLLIQFQNNGVVDDSQLPKDRFSAERLKGVDSTLKIQPAKLEDSAVYLCASSRACEQYFGPGTRLTVT.

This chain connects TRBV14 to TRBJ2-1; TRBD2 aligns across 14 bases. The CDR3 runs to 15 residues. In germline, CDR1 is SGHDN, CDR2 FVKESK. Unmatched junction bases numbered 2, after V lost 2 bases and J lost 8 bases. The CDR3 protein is CASSQRLAGGDEQFF. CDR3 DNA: TGTGCCAGCAGCCAAAGACTAGCGGGAGGGGATGAGCAGTTCTTC.

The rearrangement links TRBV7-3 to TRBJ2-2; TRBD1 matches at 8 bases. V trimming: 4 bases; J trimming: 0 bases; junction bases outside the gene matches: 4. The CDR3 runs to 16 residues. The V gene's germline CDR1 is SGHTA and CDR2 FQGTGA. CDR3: CASSYRGAANTGELFF. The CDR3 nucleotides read TGTGCCAGCAGCTACAGGGGGGCCGCGAACACCGGGGAGCTGTTTTTT.